The rows below give T cell receptor beta chains drawn from one sample of a study of blood T cell repertoires in COVID-19. Some clones are missing from TCRdb's copy, which holds only in-frame ones; the method was immunoSEQ multiplex PCR. Among approximately 270,000 clones listed, roughly 88% were seen once. Sequencing was done on a sample of peripheral blood. These receptors all stem from a woman aged 25 to 39 with COVID-19, enrolled during active disease. CDR3s include the opening cysteine and the closing phenylalanine or tryptophan. A D gene is named only where the DNA matches it firmly. Where a row states a size, it is once, few, many or the class of an expanded clone; other rows omit it.

abundance,d_gene,v_gene,j_gene,CDR3nt,CDR3aa
NA,NA,TRBV6-2/TRBV6-3,TRBJ2-1,TGTGCCAGCAGTCCAGGGTACAATGAGCAGTTCTTC,CASSPGYNEQFF
NA,TRBD2,TRBV27,TRBJ2-5,TGTGCCAGCAGTCCCAGGGCCGGGGGGGCTGGGGAGACCCAGTACTTC,CASSPRAGGAGETQYF
NA,NA,TRBV30,TRBJ1-2,TGTGCCTGGTGTACTGTAGGGGTCCCCTATGGCTACACCTTC,CAWCTVGVPYGYTF
NA,NA,TRBV5-1,TRBJ2-7,TGCGCCAGCAGCTTGGTTAGACAGAGAGAATACGAGCAGTACTTC,CASSLVRQREYEQYF
NA,NA,TRBV6-4,TRBJ1-1,TGTGCCAGCAGTGACTCGTCAGGGGCGACTGAAGCTTTCTTT,CASSDSSGATEAFF
NA,TRBD2,TRBV5-4,TRBJ2-7,TGTGCCAGCAGCCCGGGGGGGGGATCCTACGAGCAGTACTTC,CASSPGGGSYEQYF
NA,NA,TRBV24-1,TRBJ2-3,TGTGCCACCAGTGGGGGACTGGGTAAGACAGATACGCAGTATTTT,CATSGGLGKTDTQYF
NA,NA,TRBV6-2/TRBV6-3,TRBJ2-4,TGTGCCAGCAGCCGGGCAAAAGTAGGAACAGCCAAAAACATTCAGTACTTC,CASSRAKVGTAKNIQYF
NA,NA,TRBV19,TRBJ1-5,TGTGCCAGTAGTATCAGTCCCAATCTCAATCAGCCCCAGCATTTT,CASSISPNLNQPQHF
NA,NA,TRBV5-5,TRBJ2-7,TGTGCCAGCAGCTTACTGGCAGGGCGCGACGAGCAGTACTTC,CASSLLAGRDEQYF
once,NA,TRBV10-2,TRBJ1-1,TGCGCCAGCAGTGAGGCTGCAGGGAGGCCAAGGACTGAAGCTTTCTTT,CASSEAAGRPRTEAFF
once,TRBD1,TRBV10-1,TRBJ1-2,TGCGCCAGCAGTGAGTCGAGGGGACAAGGGGGCTTAACCTATGGCTACACCTTC,CASSESRGQGGLTYGYTF
NA,NA,TRBV24-1,TRBJ2-2,TGTGCCACCAGTGCTGAACCCAGCGGGGAGCTGTTTTTT,CATSAEPSGELFF
NA,NA,TRBV5-6,TRBJ2-5,TGTGCCAGCAGCTTGGGGCTGAAAGAAGAGACCCAGTACTTC,CASSLGLKEETQYF
NA,TRBD1,TRBV10-3,TRBJ1-5,TGTGCCATCAGTGATGAACAGGGGTTCCAGCCCCAGCATTTT,CAISDEQGFQPQHF
NA,NA,TRBV5-6,TRBJ1-1,TGTGCCAGCAGCTTCGGACAGACTGAAGCTTTCTTT,CASSFGQTEAFF
NA,NA,TRBV6-5,TRBJ1-4,TGTGCCAGCAGGCTCGACAGACGGAATGAAAAACTGTTTTTT,CASRLDRRNEKLFF
once,NA,TRBV27,TRBJ1-1,TGTGCCAGCAGTTTAGGGGGCAACACTGAAGCTTTCTTT,CASSLGGNTEAFF
NA,TRBD2,TRBV5-8,TRBJ2-7,TGTGCCAGCAGTCCGAGCGGGACCTACGAGCAGTACTTC,CASSPSGTYEQYF
NA,TRBD1,TRBV11-2,TRBJ1-6,TGTGCCAGCAGCTTAGAGTGGTCAGGGGGTTCACCCCTCCACTTT,CASSLEWSGGSPLHF
NA,NA,TRBV6-5,TRBJ1-4,TGTGCCAGCAGTTCCCCAGCCCGGGGAGGAAAACTGTTTTTT,CASSSPARGGKLFF
NA,TRBD2,TRBV13,TRBJ2-3,TGTGCCAGCAGCATGGGACTAGCGGGAGTAGATACGCAGTATTTT,CASSMGLAGVDTQYF
NA,NA,TRBV9,TRBJ1-2,TGTGCCAGCTCCGCAACGGGAGATCCTAACTATGGCTACACCTTC,CASSATGDPNYGYTF
NA,TRBD2,TRBV5-1,TRBJ2-3,TGCGCCAGCAGCTTGGCCCCTAGCGGGAGAGATACGCAGTATTTT,CASSLAPSGRDTQYF
NA,NA,TRBV18,TRBJ1-3,TGTGCCAGCTCACCAGGCGTAGGGGCAGGCCTCTCTGGAAACACCATATATTTT,CASSPGVGAGLSGNTIYF
few,TRBD2,TRBV6-6,TRBJ2-2,TGTGCCAGCAGTCTAGGGCGGACTAGCAGTGACACCGGGGAGCTGTTTTTT,CASSLGRTSSDTGELFF
NA,TRBD2,TRBV2,TRBJ2-1,TGTGCCAGCGGGGGGTTCGGGACTACCCCCTACGGTGAGCAGTTCTTC,CASGGFGTTPYGEQFF
NA,TRBD1,TRBV6-2/TRBV6-3,TRBJ1-1,TGTGCCAGCAGTTACCGGGACAGGGAAACCGGAAAAGCTTTCTTT,CASSYRDRETGKAFF
NA,TRBD2,TRBV9,TRBJ2-1,TGTGCCAGCAGCGTAGCAATAGCGGGGGGGCCCAGGGAGCAGTTCTTC,CASSVAIAGGPREQFF
NA,TRBD1,TRBV5-8,TRBJ1-2,TGTGCCAGCAGCGGTAGGCGGACAGGGAACTATGGCTACACCTTC,CASSGRRTGNYGYTF
NA,TRBD2,TRBV5-1,TRBJ2-3,TGCGCCAGCAGCTTGGAAGCGGGAGTGGCAGATACGCAGTATTTT,CASSLEAGVADTQYF
NA,TRBD1,TRBV29-1,TRBJ1-2,TGCAGCGCTGGGACAGATCTTTATGGCTACACCTTC,CSAGTDLYGYTF
NA,NA,TRBV7-9,TRBJ2-3,TGTGCCAGCAGCTACGCAACAGGGGGGGGATGGGATACGCAGTATTTT,CASSYATGGGWDTQYF
NA,NA,TRBV4-2,TRBJ1-2,TGTGCCAGCAGCCAAGAAGGGGTCCGTATCGGAAGCGGGCTTCCTGGCTACACCTTC,CASSQEGVRIGSGLPGYTF
NA,NA,TRBV7-9,TRBJ2-1,TGTGCCAGCAGCCCAGGGAGACTAGGAGGCTACAATGAGCAGTTCTTC,CASSPGRLGGYNEQFF
NA,NA,TRBV10-3,TRBJ1-5,TGTGCCATCAGCCCACAGAGCAATCAGCCCCAGCATTTT,CAISPQSNQPQHF
NA,TRBD1,TRBV10-1,TRBJ2-1,TGCGCCAGCAGTCCAGGGACAGCCGCCAGTTATGAGCAGTTCTTC,CASSPGTAASYEQFF
NA,NA,TRBV27,TRBJ2-2,TGTGCCAGCAAGATCCTGGACACTGACACCGGGGAGCTGTTTTTT,CASKILDTDTGELFF
once,TRBD1,TRBV7-7,TRBJ2-7,TGTGCTAGCAGTCCCGGGACAGGGCCCTACGAGCAGTACTTC,CASSPGTGPYEQYF
once,TRBD1,TRBV7-9,TRBJ2-7,TGTGCCAGCAGCTCCGGACAGGCTATGTCCTACGAGCAGTACTTC,CASSSGQAMSYEQYF
NA,NA,TRBV19,TRBJ1-6,TGTGCCAGTAGTTTTTTCGTCGCGGGGACGGAGGCGGGTAATTCACCCCTCCACTTT,CASSFFVAGTEAGNSPLHF
NA,TRBD1,TRBV10-3,TRBJ2-5,TGTGCCATCAGATCCGGGACAGGGCGAGGGGAAGAGACCCAGTACTTC,CAIRSGTGRGEETQYF
NA,TRBD2,TRBV7-7,TRBJ2-5,TGTGCTAGCAGCTTAGGGCTAGCGGAGGGGCAAGAGACCCAGTACTTC,CASSLGLAEGQETQYF
NA,NA,TRBV15,TRBJ1-2,TGTGCCACCAGCAGAGATTCGTGGCCGAACTATGGCTACACCTTC,CATSRDSWPNYGYTF
NA,TRBD2,TRBV7-8,TRBJ2-3,TGTGCCAGCAGCTTAGACGGGAGGGCCCTGTATTTT,CASSLDGRALYF
NA,NA,TRBV5-1,TRBJ1-6,TGCGCCAGCAGCTTGAAAAGCAGGGTTAGCTCCTATAATTCACCCCTCCACTTT,CASSLKSRVSSYNSPLHF
NA,NA,TRBV19,TRBJ1-2,TGTGCCAGTACCAATACAGGGTACTATGGCTACACCTTC,CASTNTGYYGYTF
NA,NA,TRBV10-2,TRBJ2-4,TGCGCCAGCGGGAGCAGCGGGGCCAAAAACATTCAGTACTTC,CASGSSGAKNIQYF
few,NA,TRBV29-1,TRBJ2-3,TGCAGCGTTGAAACAGCCTTCACAGATACGCAGTATTTT,CSVETAFTDTQYF
NA,TRBD1,TRBV7-9,TRBJ2-1,TGTGCCAGCAGCCGGACAGGGGAAGGTTATCGGGAGCAGTTCTTC,CASSRTGEGYREQFF
NA,NA,TRBV6-2/TRBV6-3,TRBJ1-5,TGTGCCAGCAGTTACTTGGGCGCGAGACAGCCCCAGCATTTT,CASSYLGARQPQHF
NA,NA,TRBV19,TRBJ1-1,TGTGCCAGTAGCTTACAGGGTGATACTGAAGCTTTCTTT,CASSLQGDTEAFF
NA,NA,TRBV11-3,TRBJ1-1,TGTGCCAGCAGCGGCCGCAGGGGTGAAGCTTTCTTT,CASSGRRGEAFF